This TCR beta chain was sequenced in a study of cytomegalovirus exposure and HLA in healthy donors. A note on this clone: Its antigen remains unidentified.

Trimming pared 6 bases from V and 0 bases from J, leaving 9 bases between. Germline V gene sequence: CDR1 LGHNT, CDR2 FRNRAP. The CDR3 extends over 14 amino acids. The PCR ran on 60 Vbeta and 13 Jbeta primers. Assay: immunoSEQ multiplex PCR; the TCRdb copy retains only in-frame clones and omits some. The sample holds 150,000 to 200,000 clones; 62% are singletons and the top ten take 2.5% to 3%. Findings and limits, study-wide: Prior analysis indicated that the majority of TCR beta V segments exhibited productivity approximately 90% or approximately 30% of the time. A later analysis by the authors found several of the most significant clusters apparently linked to common viral pathogens.

V usage is TRBV12-5 and J usage is TRBJ1-3; the D is unclear. Source material: PBMCs. The sequence was obtained from a man in his forties in good health and CMV-seronegative. The CDR3 sequence is CASGDGFSGNTIYF. In nucleotides, the CDR3 is TGTGCTAGTGGCGACGGGTTCTCTGGAAACACCATATATTTT. Together with reference TRBV12-5 and TRBJ1-3, the CDR3 gives the full variable domain: DARVTQTPRHKVTEMGQEVTMRCQPILGHNTVFWYRQTMMQGLELLAYFRNRAPLDDSGMPKDRFSAEMPDATLATLKIQPSEPRDSAVYFCASGDGFSGNTIYFGEGSWLTVV.